The present TCR beta chain was sequenced within a study of blood T cell repertoires in COVID-19 (dated by TCRdb to about 2020). Turning to the overall study: Collaborator samples came from the United States, Italy and Spain and covered acute and convalescent phases of COVID-19. The material from the prospective study consisted of cDNA or gDNA derived from T cells, B-cell-depleted T cells, or PBMCs. Deeply sampled blood TCRbeta repertoires from subjects exposed to, actively infected with, or recovered from COVID-19 were included in the dataset. The repertoires were made available in a free public database intended to serve as a resource for research on the immune response to SARS-CoV-2. The samples were drawn from the first 160 participants of the ongoing ImmuneRACE study and from 1,200 or so subjects provided by 6 global collaborators. The sample metadata nearly always contained a de-identified subject ID, COVID-19 status, age in years and sex. Where HLA class I and class II types were available, the types were taken from metadata supplied by the sample provider, not from assay-based typing.

TCRbeta CDR3 regions were amplified from genomic DNA using the immunoSEQ Assay, a bias-controlled multiplex PCR. From the authors' description of their analysis: Nucleated cell counts per sample were estimated from amplification of reference gene primers within the assay. To quantify the absolute abundance of each unique TCRbeta CDR3 rearrangement, sequence reads were collapsed and filtered. Productive Simpson clonality was computed per sample as the square root of Simpson's diversity index over productive rearrangements. TCRdb re-hosts the immuneACCESS table, in-frame sequences only. Its copies lack some clones; in the studies checked, an unresolved V gene accounts for under half of them, and the cause for the rest is not known. V, J and clone size were drawn from that table, and D and trimming were deduced from the DNA. Present in this sample are about 130,000 clones, approximately 89% of which were seen just once. About an eighth of the sample goes to the ten largest clones.

Note on this clone: What antigen it recognizes has not been identified. The input lacks base qualities; no much larger clone sits a single base away.

Sequences SGHNT (CDR1) and YENEEA (CDR2) are obtained from the germline V gene. V gives up 3 bases and J gives up 2 bases, and the segment between their germline ends measures 11 bases. There are 14 amino acids in the CDR3, from cysteine to phenylalanine inclusive. Only CDR3 DNA remains: 42 bases, in frame from the first base. On the study overall, not on this receptor specifically: The amount of clinical and demographic metadata varied by source and participant and was provided uncurated.

In Seattle, one collaborating source enrolled patients while the infection was active and tracked those patients longitudinally over the course of disease. Whole blood was collected in K2EDTA tubes by collaborating institutions according to the institutions' own protocols. For TCRbeta analysis, collaborators shipped samples in one of three forms: frozen whole blood, isolated PBMCs, or DNA extracted from either of those sample types. Sequencing was done on a sample of peripheral blood. This TCR derives from a woman in her 70s with COVID-19, enrolled during active disease. The receptor chain draws on TRBV11-3 and TRBJ2-7, with the D gene uncertain. The CDR3 loop reads CASSFSGLTYEQYF. The nucleotides read TGTGCCAGCAGCTTTTCAGGATTGACCTACGAGCAGTACTTC.